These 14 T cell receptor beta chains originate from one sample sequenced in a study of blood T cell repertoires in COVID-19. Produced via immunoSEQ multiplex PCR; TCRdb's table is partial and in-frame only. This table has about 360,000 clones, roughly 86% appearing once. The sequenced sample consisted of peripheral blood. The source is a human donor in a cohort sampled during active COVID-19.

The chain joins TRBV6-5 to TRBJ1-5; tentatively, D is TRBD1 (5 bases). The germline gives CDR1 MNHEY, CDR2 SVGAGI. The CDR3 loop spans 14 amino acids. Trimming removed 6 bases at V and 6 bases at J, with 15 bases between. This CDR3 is CASSGEGFSQPQHF. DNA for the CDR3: TGTGCCAGCAGCGGGGAGGGGTTCAGTCAGCCCCAGCATTTT.

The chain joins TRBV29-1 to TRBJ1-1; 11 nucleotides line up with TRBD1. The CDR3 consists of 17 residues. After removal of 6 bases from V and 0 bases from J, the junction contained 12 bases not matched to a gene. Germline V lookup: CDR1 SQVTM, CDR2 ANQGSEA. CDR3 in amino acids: CSVHGQGAAGMNTEAFF. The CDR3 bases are TGCAGCGTGCATGGACAGGGGGCCGCGGGGATGAACACTGAAGCTTTCTTT. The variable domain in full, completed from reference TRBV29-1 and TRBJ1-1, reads SAVISQKPSRDICQRGTSLTIQCQVDSQVTMMFWYRQQPGQSLTLIATANQGSEATYESGFVIDKFPISRPNLTFSTLTVSNMSPEDSSIYLCSVHGQGAAGMNTEAFFGQGTRLTVV.

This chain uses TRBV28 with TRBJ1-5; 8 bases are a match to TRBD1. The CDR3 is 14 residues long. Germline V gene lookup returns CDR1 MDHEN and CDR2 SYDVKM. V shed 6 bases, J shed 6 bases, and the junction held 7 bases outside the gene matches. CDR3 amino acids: CASRSTGEGQPQHF. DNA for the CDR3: TGTGCCAGCAGATCGACAGGGGAGGGTCAGCCCCAGCATTTT. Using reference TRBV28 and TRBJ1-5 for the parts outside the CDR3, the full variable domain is DVKVTQSSRYLVKRTGEKVFLECVQDMDHENMFWYRQDPGLGLRLIYFSYDVKMKEKGDIPEGYSVSREKKERFSLILESASTNQTSMYLCASRSTGEGQPQHFGDGTRLSIL.

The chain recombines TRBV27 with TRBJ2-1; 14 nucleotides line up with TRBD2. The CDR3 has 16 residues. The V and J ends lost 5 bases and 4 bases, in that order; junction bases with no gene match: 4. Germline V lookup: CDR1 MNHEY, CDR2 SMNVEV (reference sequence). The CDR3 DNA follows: TGTGCCAGCAGTCATGGGACTAGCGGGAGATACAATGAGCAGTTCTTC. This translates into CASSHGTSGRYNEQFF.

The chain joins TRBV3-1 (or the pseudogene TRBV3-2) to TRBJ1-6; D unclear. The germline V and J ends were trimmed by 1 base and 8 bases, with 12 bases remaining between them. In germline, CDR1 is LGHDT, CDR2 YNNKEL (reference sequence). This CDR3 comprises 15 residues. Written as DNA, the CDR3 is TGTGCCAGCAGCCAAGTGTCGGGAAGGGATTCACCCCTCCACTTT. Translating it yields CASSQVSGRDSPLHF.

CDR3 in DNA: TGCGCCAGCAGTCAACGTGGGACAGGGCCAAAAACCGGCAATGAGCAGTTCTTC. This gives the protein CASSQRGTGPKTGNEQFF. The genes are TRBV23-1 and TRBJ2-1, with 9 positions matching TRBD1. TRBV23-1 has ORF status, its function being uncertain. V lost 2 bases and J lost 6; bases outside the gene matches: 14. CDR3 length: 18 amino acids.

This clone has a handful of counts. The CDR3 sequence is CASSIGGGWAEAFF. CDR3 nucleotide sequence: TGTGCCAGTAGTATAGGCGGGGGGTGGGCTGAAGCTTTCTTT. The V gene is TRBV19, the J gene TRBJ1-1, with a tentative D call TRBD1 (5 bases). Germline V gene lookup returns CDR1 LNHDA and CDR2 SQIVND (reference sequence). With 1 base removed from V and 6 bases from J, the gap between germline ends came to 12 bases. This CDR3 region has 14 residues.

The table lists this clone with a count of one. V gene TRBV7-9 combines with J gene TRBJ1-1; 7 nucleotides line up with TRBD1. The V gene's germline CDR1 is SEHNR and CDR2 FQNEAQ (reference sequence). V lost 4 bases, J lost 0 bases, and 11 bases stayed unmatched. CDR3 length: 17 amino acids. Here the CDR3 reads CASSSALGGTVNTEAFF. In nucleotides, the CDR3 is TGTGCCAGCAGCTCAGCGCTAGGGGGCACCGTGAACACTGAAGCTTTCTTT. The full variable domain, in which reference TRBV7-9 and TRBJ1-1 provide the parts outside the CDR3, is DTGVSQNPRHKITKRGQNVTFRCDPISEHNRLYWYRQTLGQGPEFLTYFQNEAQLEKSRLLSDRFSAERPKGSFSTLEIQRTEQGDSAMYLCASSSALGGTVNTEAFFGQGTRLTVV.

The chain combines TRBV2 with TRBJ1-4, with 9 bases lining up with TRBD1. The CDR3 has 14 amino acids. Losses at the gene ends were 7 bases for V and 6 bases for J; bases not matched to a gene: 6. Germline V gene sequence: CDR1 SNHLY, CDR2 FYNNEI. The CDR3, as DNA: TGTGCCAGCACCACGGACAGGGGCGATGAAAAACTGTTTTTT. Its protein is CASTTDRGDEKLFF.

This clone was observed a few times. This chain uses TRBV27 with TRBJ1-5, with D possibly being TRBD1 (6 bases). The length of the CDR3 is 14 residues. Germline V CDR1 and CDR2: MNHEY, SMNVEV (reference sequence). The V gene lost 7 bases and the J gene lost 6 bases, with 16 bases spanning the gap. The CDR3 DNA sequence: TGTGCCAGCAAAAGATGGGGGCGCGGTCAGCCCCAGCATTTT. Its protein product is CASKRWGRGQPQHF.

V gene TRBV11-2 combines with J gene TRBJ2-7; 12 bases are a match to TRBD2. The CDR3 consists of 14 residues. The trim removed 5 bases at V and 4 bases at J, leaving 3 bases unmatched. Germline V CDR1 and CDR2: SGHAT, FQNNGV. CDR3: CASSMTSGSYEQYF. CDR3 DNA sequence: TGTGCCAGCAGCATGACTAGCGGGAGTTACGAGCAGTACTTC.

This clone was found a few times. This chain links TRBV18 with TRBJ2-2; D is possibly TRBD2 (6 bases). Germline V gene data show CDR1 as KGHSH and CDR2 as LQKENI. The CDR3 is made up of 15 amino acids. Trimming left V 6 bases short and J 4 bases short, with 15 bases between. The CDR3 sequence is CASSLGGERTGELFF. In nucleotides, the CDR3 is TGTGCCAGCTCTCTAGGCGGGGAGCGCACCGGGGAGCTGTTTTTT.

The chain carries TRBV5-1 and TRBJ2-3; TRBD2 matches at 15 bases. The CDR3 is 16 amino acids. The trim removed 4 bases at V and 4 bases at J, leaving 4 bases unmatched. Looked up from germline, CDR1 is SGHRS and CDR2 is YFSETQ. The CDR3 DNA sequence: TGCGCCAGCAGCGAATGGACTAGCGGGAGGGCAGATACGCAGTATTTT. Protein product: CASSEWTSGRADTQYF.

The CDR3 loop is CASSIDGSGTSYEQYF. Written as DNA, the CDR3 is TGTGCCAGTAGTATAGACGGTAGCGGGACCTCCTACGAGCAGTACTTC. V is TRBV19 and J is TRBJ2-7, with TRBD2 matching 8 bases. Germline-derived CDR1 and CDR2 are LNHDA and SQIVND (reference sequence). V shed 0 bases and J 0 bases; nucleotides not matched to a gene: 4. There are 16 residues in the CDR3. The variable domain in full, completed from reference TRBV19 and TRBJ2-7, reads DGGITQSPKYLFRKEGQNVTLSCEQNLNHDAMYWYRQDPGQGLRLIYYSQIVNDFQKGDIAEGYSVSREKKESFPLTVTSAQKNPTAFYLCASSIDGSGTSYEQYFGPGTRLTVT.